These 27 T cell receptor beta chains were all obtained from the same sample, sequenced in a study of T cell responses to AZD1222 COVID-19 vaccine. Profiled with immunoSEQ multiplex PCR; TCRdb holds only in-frame clones, not every one. The sample records about 160,000 clones, 75% to 95% being singletons. The material sequenced was peripheral blood, taken on day 0 of AZD1222 vaccination. The receptors come from an adult in good health.

This chain joins TRBV7-9 and TRBJ2-3; 9 nucleotides align to TRBD2. V lost 4 bases, J lost 4 bases, and 9 bases stayed unmatched. The CDR3 is made up of 16 amino acids. The germline V gene has CDR1 SEHNR and CDR2 FQNEAQ (reference sequence). Here the CDR3 reads CASSWPGLANPDTQYF. The CDR3 DNA reads as TGTGCCAGCAGCTGGCCGGGACTAGCAAATCCAGATACGCAGTATTTT.

This clone came up once. The chain joins TRBV5-8 to TRBJ2-7; D possibly corresponds to TRBD1 (6 bases). Germline CDR1 is SGHTS and CDR2 is YDEGEE. This CDR3 has 16 residues. V shed 4 bases and J shed 2 bases, with 19 bases lying between them. CDR3 loop: CASSPPDSLSTYEQYF. In DNA form, the CDR3 reads TGTGCCAGCAGCCCCCCGGACAGCTTATCAACCTACGAGCAGTACTTC.

The genes are TRBV11-3 and TRBJ1-2; D perhaps matches TRBD1 (5 bases). The CDR3 covers 14 residues. Per the germline V gene, CDR1 is SGHNT and CDR2 is YENEEA. V was trimmed by 5 bases and J by 4 bases, leaving 14 bases between them. The CDR3 coding sequence is TGTGCCAGCAGCGCCAAACAGGCAGTCTATGGCTACACCTTC. It is translated as CASSAKQAVYGYTF. The variable domain in full, with the rest retrieved from reference TRBV11-3 and TRBJ1-2, is EAGVVQSPRYKIIEKKQPVAFWCNPISGHNTLYWYLQNLGQGPELLIRYENEEAVDDSQLPKDRFSAERLKGVDSTLKIQPAELGDSAVYLCASSAKQAVYGYTFGSGTRLTVV.

This chain connects TRBV30 to TRBJ2-5, with D perhaps TRBD2 (6 bases). Germline V gives CDR1 GTSNPN, CDR2 SVGIG (reference sequence). The CDR3 extends over 18 amino acids. With 0 bases removed from V and 3 bases from J, the gap between germline ends came to 23 bases. CDR3 loop: CAWSVPTPHPEREETQYF. DNA of the CDR3: TGTGCCTGGAGTGTTCCAACCCCCCACCCGGAGCGGGAAGAGACCCAGTACTTC. The entire variable domain, with the rest obtained from reference TRBV30 and TRBJ2-5, is as follows: SQTIHQWPATLVQPVGSPLSLECTVEGTSNPNLYWYRQAAGRGLQLLFYSVGIGQISSEVPQNLSASRPQDRQFILSSKKLLLSDSGFYLCAWSVPTPHPEREETQYFGPGTRLLVL.

This clone was picked up a small number of times. The rearrangement joins TRBV30 to TRBJ1-3; 7 bases are shared with TRBD1. The CDR3 is 14 amino acids. After removal of 2 bases from V and 5 bases from J, the junction contained 6 bases not matched to a gene. Germline V lookup: CDR1 GTSNPN, CDR2 SVGIG (reference sequence). The CDR3 DNA reads TGTGCCTGGAGTCAGACAGGGCAGAGAAACACCATATATTTT. Protein sequence: CAWSQTGQRNTIYF.

This chain joins TRBV7-2 and TRBJ2-1; D not certain. V was cut by 2 bases and J by 3 bases, with 8 bases left in between. Per the germline V gene, CDR1 is SGHTA and CDR2 is FQGNSA. The CDR3 covers 14 residues. The CDR3 reads CASSLPLYYNEQFF. Written as DNA, the CDR3 is TGTGCCAGCAGCTTACCCCTCTACTACAATGAGCAGTTCTTC.

The chain is built from TRBV5-1 and TRBJ1-5, with D perhaps matching TRBD1 (6 bases). The germline V gene has CDR1 SGHRS and CDR2 YFSETQ. This CDR3 region has 16 residues. The ends were cut back, 0 bases at V and 0 bases at J, with 10 bases in the middle. The CDR3 region is CASSLGGDNSNQPQHF. CDR3 nucleotides: TGCGCCAGCAGCTTGGGAGGGGACAATAGCAATCAGCCCCAGCATTTT.

The J gene is TRBJ2-1, the V gene TRBV28; D unresolved. Germline CDR1 reads MDHEN; CDR2 reads SYDVKM. V lost 2 bases, J lost 3 bases, and 8 bases lay in between. This CDR3 is 14 amino acids long. In nucleotides, the CDR3 is TGTGCCAGCAGTTTAATGGTCAGCTACAATGAGCAGTTCTTC. This codes for CASSLMVSYNEQFF. The full variable domain, in which reference TRBV28 and TRBJ2-1 provide the parts outside the CDR3, is DVKVTQSSRYLVKRTGEKVFLECVQDMDHENMFWYRQDPGLGLRLIYFSYDVKMKEKGDIPEGYSVSREKKERFSLILESASTNQTSMYLCASSLMVSYNEQFFGPGTRLTVL.

V is TRBV11-2 and J is TRBJ2-5; 8 bases line up with TRBD2. Trimming at V came to 6 bases and at J to 5 bases, leaving 5 bases not matched to a gene. The CDR3 contains 13 residues. Germline V gives CDR1 SGHAT, CDR2 FQNNGV. This CDR3 reads CASRQGLEETQYF. CDR3 coding DNA: TGTGCCAGCAGACAGGGACTAGAGGAGACCCAGTACTTC.

The J gene is TRBJ2-5, the V gene TRBV5-1, with 8 bases aligning to TRBD2. This CDR3 is 17 amino acids long. Germline V gene lookup returns CDR1 SGHRS and CDR2 YFSETQ. The V gene end was trimmed by 4 bases and the J gene end by 2 bases; junction bases not matched to a gene: 13. CDR3 protein: CASSPIPSGSGQETQYF. DNA of the CDR3: TGCGCCAGCAGCCCCATCCCCAGCGGGAGCGGGCAAGAGACCCAGTACTTC.

This clone was observed a handful of times. The chain links TRBV28 to TRBJ1-4, with D unresolved. The CDR3 runs to 14 residues. The germline CDR1 and CDR2 sequences are MDHEN and SYDVKM. V lost 6 bases and J 10 bases, leaving 18 bases between the germline ends. DNA of the CDR3: TGTGCCAGCAGCCTCCCGGTAGAGCCCAGAAAACTGTTTTTT. Protein: CASSLPVEPRKLFF.

The chain is built from TRBV29-1 and TRBJ1-1, with 8 bases identical to TRBD1. This CDR3 is built from 14 residues. CDR1 is SQVTM and CDR2 is ANQGSEA in the germline V gene. V trimming: 3 bases; J trimming: 3 bases; junction bases outside the gene matches: 6. The chain's CDR3 is CSVDADRVDTEAFF. CDR3 sequence (DNA): TGCAGCGTTGACGCGGACAGGGTGGACACTGAAGCTTTCTTT.

The V and J genes are TRBV7-9 and TRBJ2-1, with TRBD2 matching over 11 bases. V was pared by 3 bases and J by 0 bases, with 7 bases of the junction left unmatched. Germline V CDR1 and CDR2: SEHNR, FQNEAQ (reference sequence). The CDR3 has 18 amino acids. CDR3 amino acids: CASSFDVTSGGSYNEQFF. In DNA form, the CDR3 reads TGTGCCAGCAGCTTCGACGTCACTAGCGGGGGCTCCTACAATGAGCAGTTCTTC.

This clone was seen just once. This chain uses TRBV6-5 with TRBJ2-7; D is possibly TRBD1 (6 bases). The V gene's germline CDR1 is MNHEY and CDR2 SVGAGI. CDR3 size: 14 residues. Trimming shortened V by 2 bases and J by 5 bases, and 13 bases separated the two germline ends. The chain's CDR3 is CASSYTLQGDEQYF. Written as DNA, the CDR3 is TGTGCCAGCAGTTACACACTACAGGGAGACGAGCAGTACTTC.

The gene calls are TRBV2 and TRBJ2-2, with unresolved D. Per the germline V gene, CDR1 is SNHLY and CDR2 is FYNNEI. This CDR3 contains 14 residues. With 2 bases removed from V and 4 bases from J, the gap between germline ends came to 8 bases. The CDR3 sequence is CASSELSLTGELFF. CDR3 coding DNA: TGTGCCAGCAGTGAACTATCCCTCACCGGGGAGCTGTTTTTT.

In this sample, this clone turned up once. The chain couples TRBV11-3 to TRBJ1-2; 8 positions agree with TRBD1. Germline-derived CDR1 and CDR2 are SGHNT and YENEEA. With V trimmed by 6 bases and J by 4 bases, 7 bases remained unmatched. This CDR3 spans 14 amino acids. CDR3 nucleotides: TGTGCCAGCAGAGGAGACAGGGGCTCCTATGGCTACACCTTC. Its protein is CASRGDRGSYGYTF. Based on the CDR3 plus reference TRBV11-3 and TRBJ1-2, the full variable domain is EAGVVQSPRYKIIEKKQPVAFWCNPISGHNTLYWYLQNLGQGPELLIRYENEEAVDDSQLPKDRFSAERLKGVDSTLKIQPAELGDSAVYLCASRGDRGSYGYTFGSGTRLTVV.

This clone was recorded a few times. The chain couples TRBV5-4 to TRBJ2-5; 9 positions match TRBD2. Germline V gene data show CDR1 as SGHNT and CDR2 as YYREEE (reference sequence). Losses at the gene ends were 5 bases for V and 0 bases for J; bases not matched to a gene: 5. The CDR3 is 15 amino acids. CDR3 residues: CASRPGLANQETQYF. CDR3 DNA sequence: TGTGCCAGCAGACCGGGACTAGCAAACCAAGAGACCCAGTACTTC. The full variable domain, in which reference TRBV5-4 and TRBJ2-5 provide the parts outside the CDR3, is ETGVTQSPTHLIKTRGQQVTLRCSSQSGHNTVSWYQQALGQGPQFIFQYYREEENGRGNFPPRFSGLQFPNYSSELNVNALELDDSALYLCASRPGLANQETQYFGPGTRLLVL.

This chain connects TRBV19 to TRBJ2-1; D possibly uses TRBD1 or TRBD2 (5 bases each). V lost 7 bases and J 0 bases, leaving 13 bases between the germline ends. CDR3 length: 15 residues. Germline CDR1 LNHDA, CDR2 SQIVND (reference sequence). CDR3 bases: TGTGCCAGTAAGGATCCAGGGAGCTCCTACAATGAGCAGTTCTTC. It is translated as CASKDPGSSYNEQFF.

V gene TRBV5-1 combines with J gene TRBJ2-3; the match to TRBD2 covers 7 bases. The CDR3 length is 14 residues. Per germline, CDR1 SGHRS and CDR2 YFSETQ. The trim removed 5 bases at V and 4 bases at J, leaving 7 bases unmatched. CDR3 sequence reads: CASRDPSGADTQYF. CDR3 coding DNA: TGCGCCAGCAGGGACCCTAGCGGAGCAGATACGCAGTATTTT.

This clone appeared a single time. The chain recombines TRBV11-1 with TRBJ2-7; TRBD2 agrees at 12 bases. CDR1 is SGHAT and CDR2 is FQDESV in the germline V gene (reference sequence). V trimming: 4 bases; J trimming: 2 bases; junction bases outside the gene matches: 3. The CDR3 contains 15 residues. This chain's CDR3 is CASSWTSGTTYEQYF. CDR3 nucleotides: TGTGCCAGCAGCTGGACTAGCGGGACTACCTACGAGCAGTACTTC.

V usage is TRBV7-2 and J usage is TRBJ1-5; tentative D call: TRBD1 (5 bases). Trimming removed 1 base at V and 6 bases at J, with 10 bases between. The CDR3 runs to 14 residues. Looked up from germline, CDR1 is SGHTA and CDR2 is FQGNSA. The DNA of the CDR3 is TGTGCCAGCAGCTTAGGGGGGACGGTTCAGCCCCAGCATTTT. It codes for CASSLGGTVQPQHF.

V and J are TRBV28 and TRBJ2-7; 8 positions agree with TRBD1. The CDR3 totals 15 residues. The germline V gene has CDR1 MDHEN and CDR2 SYDVKM. The junction had 7 bases not matched to a gene; V was cut back by 5 bases and J by 1 base. DNA for the CDR3: TGTGCCAGCAGTCCACGGACAGGGCCTTCCTACGAGCAGTACTTC. As protein: CASSPRTGPSYEQYF.

V usage is TRBV24-1 and J usage is TRBJ1-2, with D perhaps matching TRBD1 (5 bases). Germline CDR1 and CDR2: KGHDR and SFDVKD. The CDR3 is 15 amino acids. Trimming removed 4 bases at V and 8 bases at J, with 19 bases between. CDR3 DNA sequence: TGTGCCACCAGTGACTCGCCGCACCAGGGAGACGGCTACACCTTC. Translating it yields CATSDSPHQGDGYTF.

This clone was detected only once. The rearrangement uses TRBV6-5 and TRBJ2-7; 9 bases align to TRBD2. Trimming at V came to 1 base and at J to 9 bases, leaving 7 bases not matched to a gene. Germline CDR1 MNHEY, CDR2 SVGAGI. This CDR3 contains 14 residues. CDR3 amino acids: CASSYLAGDRGQYF. The CDR3 nucleotides read TGTGCCAGCAGTTACTTAGCGGGAGATCGGGGGCAGTACTTC.

The chain links TRBV7-9 to TRBJ2-5; D might be TRBD1 (5 bases). Germline V gene lookup returns CDR1 SEHNR and CDR2 FQNEAQ (reference sequence). The germline V and J ends were trimmed by 6 bases and 5 bases, with 22 bases remaining between them. The CDR3 has 16 amino acids. The CDR3 sequence: CASSMQGTTSRETQYF. The CDR3 DNA reads TGTGCCAGCAGTATGCAGGGAACTACCTCCAGGGAGACCCAGTACTTC.

The V gene is TRBV4-1, the J gene TRBJ1-1; a possible D gene is TRBD1 (5 bases). Germline V gene data show CDR1 as MGHRA and CDR2 as YSYEKL. V lost 3 bases and J lost 0, with 14 bases in between. The CDR3 consists of 16 residues. The CDR3 sequence is CASSHPGAEMNTEAFF. CDR3 bases: TGCGCCAGCAGCCACCCTGGGGCAGAGATGAACACTGAAGCTTTCTTT.

The rearrangement joins TRBV9 to TRBJ2-1; TRBD1 matches 7 bases. CDR3 length: 16 amino acids. With V trimmed by 2 bases and J by 3 bases, 8 bases remained unmatched. The germline V gene encodes CDR1 SGDLS and CDR2 YYNGEE. CDR3 in amino acids: CASSVQGEWGYNEQFF. CDR3 sequence (DNA): TGTGCCAGCAGCGTCCAGGGGGAGTGGGGCTACAATGAGCAGTTCTTC.